This T cell receptor (beta chain) emerged from a study of CD4 T cells in relation to SARS-CoV-2 and coronaviruses. Whole-study context: TCR beta CDR3s were sequenced after 10-day antigen culture of PBMCs. Controls used an HIV-1 Nef peptide pool or no peptide.

Some clones are missing from TCRdb's copy, which holds only in-frame ones; the method was immunoSEQ multiplex PCR. The sample holds around 22,000 clones, under 85% seen once. The unexposed donors gave CD4+ T cells in about 2011-2019, prior to COVID-19. The cells were cultured for roughly 11 days before CD4+ T cells were isolated. Testing used SARS-CoV-2 S/N and four cold-coronavirus spikes on unexposed-donor CD4+ T cells, cells permitting. Fresh IL-2 medium replaced half the medium on days 3 and 7. The germline gives CDR1 LGHNA, CDR2 YNFKEQ. The V end lost 1 base, the J end lost 4 bases, and 4 bases lay between the germline ends. The CDR3 is made up of 12 amino acids. Comments on this clone: The target antigen is unknown. Other nucleotide sequences from this sample produce the same CDR3.

The sequencing input was CD4+ T cells from PBMCs, cultured in vitro. The V and J genes are TRBV4-2 and TRBJ1-1; D is unresolved. The receptor's source is a human donor in good health. DNA of the CDR3: TGTGCCAGCAGCCAAGGGCGCACTGAAGCTTTCTTT. Encoded protein: CASSQGRTEAFF.